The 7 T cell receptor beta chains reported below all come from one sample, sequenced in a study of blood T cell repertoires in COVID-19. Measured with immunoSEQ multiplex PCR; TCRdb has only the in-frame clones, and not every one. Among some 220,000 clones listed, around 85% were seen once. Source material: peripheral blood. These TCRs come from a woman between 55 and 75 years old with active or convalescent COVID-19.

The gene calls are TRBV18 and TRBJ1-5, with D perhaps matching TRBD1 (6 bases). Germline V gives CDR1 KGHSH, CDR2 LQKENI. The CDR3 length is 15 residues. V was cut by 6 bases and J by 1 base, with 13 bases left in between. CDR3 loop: CASSLPRGSNQPQHF. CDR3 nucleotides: TGTGCCAGCTCCCTCCCCAGGGGAAGCAATCAGCCCCAGCATTTT.

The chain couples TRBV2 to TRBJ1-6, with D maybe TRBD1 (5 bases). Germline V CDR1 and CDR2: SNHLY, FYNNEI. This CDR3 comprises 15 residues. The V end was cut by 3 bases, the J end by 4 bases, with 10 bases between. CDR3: CASSDSPGYNSPLHF. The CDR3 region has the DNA TGTGCCAGCAGTGATTCCCCAGGGTATAATTCACCCCTCCACTTT.

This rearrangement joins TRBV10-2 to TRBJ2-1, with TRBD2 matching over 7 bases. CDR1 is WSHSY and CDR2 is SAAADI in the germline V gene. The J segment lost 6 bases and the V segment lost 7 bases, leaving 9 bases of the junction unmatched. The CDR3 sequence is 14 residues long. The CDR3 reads CASMSSGGRNEQFF. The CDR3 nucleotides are TGCGCCAGCATGTCATCGGGAGGACGCAATGAGCAGTTCTTC.

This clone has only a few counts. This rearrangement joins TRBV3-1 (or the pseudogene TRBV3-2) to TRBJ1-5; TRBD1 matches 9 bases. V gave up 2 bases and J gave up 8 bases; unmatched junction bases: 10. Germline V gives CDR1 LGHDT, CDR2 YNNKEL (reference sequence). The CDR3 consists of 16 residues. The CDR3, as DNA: TGTGCCAGCAGCCAACGGACAGGGGCCGCCCTGGAGCCCCAGCATTTT. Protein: CASSQRTGAALEPQHF.

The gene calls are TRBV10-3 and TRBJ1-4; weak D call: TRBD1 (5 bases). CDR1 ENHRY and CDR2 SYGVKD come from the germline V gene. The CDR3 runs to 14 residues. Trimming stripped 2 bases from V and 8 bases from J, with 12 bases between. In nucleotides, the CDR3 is TGTGCCATCAGTGAGAGCGGAGGGGTCGAAAAACTGTTTTTT. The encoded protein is CAISESGGVEKLFF.

The CDR3 coding sequence is TGCGCCAGCAGCTCTGTAGCGGGAGGGCCGAACACCGGGGAGCTGTTTTTT. Amino acids: CASSSVAGGPNTGELFF. The chain employs TRBV5-1 and TRBJ2-2; 11 bases fit TRBD2. Germline assignment: CDR1 SGHRS and CDR2 YFSETQ. The CDR3 runs 17 residues. V shed 3 bases and J 0 bases; nucleotides not matched to a gene: 4.

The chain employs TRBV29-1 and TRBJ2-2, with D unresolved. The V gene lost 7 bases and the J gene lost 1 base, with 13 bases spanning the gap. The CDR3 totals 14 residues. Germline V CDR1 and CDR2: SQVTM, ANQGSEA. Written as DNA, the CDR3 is TGCAGCGCTACAAACAGAATGAACACCGGGGAGCTGTTTTTT. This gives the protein CSATNRMNTGELFF.